Detailed here is one T cell receptor (beta chain). Its antigen is undetermined. This sample was taken from a study of post-analysis software for immune sequencing data. Study results and caveats: Controls significantly exceeded multiple sclerosis patients in normalized Chao1 diversity. There were five or six TRBV segments more frequent in patients than controls, and TRBV5-6, TRBV5-1 and TRBV20-1 were among them.

CDR3 length equals 13 residues. Germline V gene lookup returns CDR1 SQVTM and CDR2 ANQGSEA. The ends were cut back, 1 base at V and 3 bases at J, with 9 bases in the middle. Libraries were made from TCR beta cDNA, and they carried unique molecular identifiers. In TCRdb, the PCR reads were re-called with MiXCR into one record per CDR3 protein. The sample has about 200,000 distinct CDR3 sequences, around 29% seen once. The sample taken for sequencing was blood. The V call is TRBV29-1, the J call TRBJ1-1, with a possible D match to TRBD1 (6 bases). The clonotype comes from a girl younger than 18 with multiple sclerosis. CDR3 DNA: TGCAGCGTTGAAGGGGACACCGACACTGAAGCTTTCTTT. Translation gives CSVEGDTDTEAFF.